What follows are 28 T cell receptor beta chains derived from one specimen sequenced in a study of T-cell memory formation after mild COVID-19. MiXCR, applied by TCRdb to the 5' RACE reads, yields one record per CDR3 protein. The table lists 530,000 or so distinct CDR3 sequences, 17% of them singletons, with roughly 7.8% in the top ten. The sample consisted of PBMCs or a T cell subset sorted from them (not recorded which). These receptors were obtained from an adult woman who had mild COVID-19 (a few samples of this study predate the infection). Cell type and time point are not known.

This clonotype has just a few counts. The V call is TRBV7-6, the J call TRBJ2-5; D is possibly TRBD1 (5 bases). This CDR3 has 14 residues. Deletions cut 7 bases from V and 5 bases from J, with 17 bases between. Germline assignment: CDR1 SGHVS and CDR2 FNYEAQ. In DNA, the CDR3 is TGTGCCAGCAAAACCGCAGGGCTGTTGGAGACCCAGTACTTC. Residues: CASKTAGLLETQYF.

The chain is built from TRBV12-3 or TRBV12-4 and TRBJ2-7; 8 bases map to TRBD1. The CDR3 has 15 residues. V was clipped by 0 bases and J by 0 bases; unmatched bases: 1. CDR3 protein: CASSLAGQVSYEQYF. The CDR3 DNA reads TGTGCCAGCAGTTTAGCGGGACAGGTCTCCTACGAGCAGTACTTC.

Only a few counts were recorded for this clonotype. The genes are TRBV18 and TRBJ1-2, with 7 bases fitting TRBD1. V trimming: 1 base; J trimming: 4 bases; junction bases outside the gene matches: 12. The germline CDR1 and CDR2 sequences are KGHSH and LQKENI. The CDR3 covers 17 residues. DNA of the CDR3: TGTGCCAGCTCACCACACCCTCCCGGGACAGTCTTCTATGGCTACACCTTC. This encodes CASSPHPPGTVFYGYTF.

This chain connects TRBV11-3 to TRBJ2-5, with 9 bases lining up with TRBD2. The length of the CDR3 is 15 residues. The trim removed 5 bases at V and 5 bases at J, leaving 9 bases unmatched. Per the germline V gene, CDR1 is SGHNT and CDR2 is YENEEA. This CDR3 is CASSNSAGGPETQYF. CDR3 DNA: TGTGCCAGCAGCAACAGCGCGGGAGGGCCGGAGACCCAGTACTTC.

This clonotype appeared a few times. This chain uses TRBV19 with TRBJ2-7; maybe TRBD1 (6 bases). The germline V gene has CDR1 LNHDA and CDR2 SQIVND (reference sequence). V was trimmed by 5 bases and J by 3 bases, leaving 8 bases between them. The CDR3 has 12 residues. CDR3 in amino acids: CASSGGFYEQYF. CDR3 sequence (DNA): TGTGCCAGTAGTGGGGGCTTCTACGAGCAGTACTTC.

The chain recombines TRBV24-1 with TRBJ2-3; 9 nucleotides match TRBD1. V was clipped by 4 bases and J by 2 bases; unmatched bases: 6. This CDR3 has 16 amino acids. Germline lookup yields CDR1 KGHDR and CDR2 SFDVKD. The CDR3: CATSENRGRSTDTQYF. The CDR3 DNA follows: TGTGCCACCAGTGAGAACAGGGGGCGTTCCACAGATACGCAGTATTTT.

This clonotype was counted between two and nine times. The rearrangement joins TRBV5-5 to TRBJ1-1; unclear D gene. Per germline, CDR1 SGHKS and CDR2 YYEKEE (reference sequence). Trimming pared 2 bases from V and 5 bases from J, leaving 7 bases between. The length of the CDR3 is 12 residues. The CDR3 reads CASSFLGTEAFF. The CDR3 region has the DNA TGTGCCAGCAGCTTCTTAGGAACTGAAGCTTTCTTT.

CDR3: CASVGLARNEQYF. CDR3 coding DNA: TGTGCCAGTGTCGGACTAGCGAGGAACGAGCAGTACTTC. J is TRBJ2-7 and V is TRBV19; 9 bases are a match to TRBD2. Trimming at V came to 8 bases and at J to 5 bases, leaving 7 bases not matched to a gene. This CDR3 is built from 13 residues. Germline values: CDR1 LNHDA, CDR2 SQIVND (reference sequence).

V and J are TRBV20-1 and TRBJ2-1; 10 bases map to TRBD2. Per the germline V gene, CDR1 is DFQATT and CDR2 is SNEGSKA (reference sequence). Unmatched junction bases numbered 11, after V lost 6 bases and J lost 3 bases. CDR3 size: 16 residues. CDR3 DNA: TGCAGTGCCGTTAGCCCGAGCGGGAGGGGCTACAATGAGCAGTTCTTC. Translation: CSAVSPSGRGYNEQFF.

This clonotype was seen ten or more times. The rearrangement links TRBV25-1 to TRBJ2-2, with 15 nucleotides matching TRBD2. The CDR3 is made up of 15 amino acids. The germline V gene has CDR1 MGHDK and CDR2 SYGVNS. V dropped 8 bases and J dropped 7; count of bases not matched to a gene: 5. CDR3 protein: CASGGLAGGNGELFF. DNA for the CDR3: TGTGCCAGCGGGGGACTAGCGGGAGGAAACGGGGAGCTGTTTTTT.

The V call is TRBV5-6, the J call TRBJ2-7; 7 positions agree with TRBD1. Trimming removed 1 base from V and 0 bases from J; junction bases left unmatched: 7. In germline, CDR1 is SGHDT, CDR2 YYEEEE. CDR3 length equals 16 residues. The CDR3 coding sequence is TGTGCCAGCAGCTTGTCCTGGGACAGCGGCTCCTACGAGCAGTACTTC. Translation: CASSLSWDSGSYEQYF.

The chain is built from TRBV4-2 and TRBJ1-2; D call uncertain. This CDR3 comprises 15 residues. The ends were cut back, 0 bases at V and 8 bases at J, with 16 bases in the middle. Germline V lookup: CDR1 LGHNA, CDR2 YNFKEQ. The CDR3 loop reads CASSQETETPKGYTF. The CDR3 coding sequence is TGTGCCAGCAGCCAAGAGACCGAGACTCCGAAGGGCTACACCTTC.

The rearrangement uses TRBV7-6 and TRBJ2-2; 8 bases map to TRBD1. This CDR3 spans 18 amino acids. V lost 4 bases and J lost 4; bases outside the gene matches: 14. The germline gives CDR1 SGHVS, CDR2 FNYEAQ. DNA for the CDR3: TGTGCCAGCAGCTCCTTGCCTGGGACAGGAGGATCCACCGGGGAGCTGTTTTTT. It is translated as CASSSLPGTGGSTGELFF.

The V and J genes are TRBV20-1 and TRBJ2-5, with D possibly matching TRBD1 (6 bases). Trimming removed 6 bases at V and 5 bases at J, with 13 bases between. The CDR3 is made up of 12 amino acids. The germline V gene encodes CDR1 DFQATT and CDR2 SNEGSKA (reference sequence). CDR3 in amino acids: CSANRDMETQYF. DNA of the CDR3: TGCAGTGCAAACCGGGACATGGAGACCCAGTACTTC.

Here the CDR3 DNA reads TGTGCCAGCAGTACGGGACAGTCCTCTGGAAACACCATATATTTT. Translation gives CASSTGQSSGNTIYF. The J gene is TRBJ1-3, the V gene TRBV6-2 or TRBV6-3; 7 nucleotides match TRBD1. J lost 0 bases, V lost 5 bases, and 4 bases had no gene match. From germline, CDR1 is MNHEY and CDR2 SVGEGT. This CDR3 spans 15 amino acids.

V and J are TRBV7-9 and TRBJ2-7; 7 bases line up with TRBD1. Germline CDR1 and CDR2: SEHNR and FQNEAQ (reference sequence). The V gene end was trimmed by 4 bases and the J gene end by 5 bases; junction bases not matched to a gene: 5. The CDR3 runs 13 residues. The CDR3 reads CASSSRQGHEQYF. In DNA, the CDR3 is TGTGCCAGCAGCTCCCGACAGGGCCACGAGCAGTACTTC.

The J gene is TRBJ2-2, the V gene TRBV4-1; TRBD1 matches at 9 bases. CDR1 and CDR2 (germline): MGHRA, YSYEKL. The CDR3 length is 16 residues. The junction had 0 bases not matched to a gene; V was cut back by 1 base and J by 0 bases. This CDR3 is CASSQGQGANTGELFF. As DNA, the CDR3 is TGCGCCAGCAGCCAAGGACAGGGGGCGAACACCGGGGAGCTGTTTTTT.

This clonotype was recorded at least ten times. The J gene is TRBJ2-7, the V gene TRBV29-1; D not certain. The V and J ends lost 2 bases and 0 bases respectively, with 11 bases between them. Germline-derived CDR1 and CDR2 are SQVTM and ANQGSEA. CDR3 length: 14 amino acids. For the CDR3, the DNA is TGCAGCGTTGAAAGGCAGTCGAGCTCCTACGAGCAGTACTTC. Its protein product is CSVERQSSSYEQYF.

This clonotype was seen many times. V is TRBV3-1 and J is TRBJ1-2; tentative D call: TRBD1 (6 bases). V was shortened by 4 bases and J by 4 bases, with 13 bases between the two germline ends. CDR3 length: 14 residues. Germline V gene lookup returns CDR1 LGHDT and CDR2 YNNKEL (reference sequence). DNA of the CDR3: TGTGCCAGCAGCCCACGGACAGAGCCCTATGGCTACACCTTC. It translates to CASSPRTEPYGYTF.

This clonotype was seen a handful of times. This chain uses TRBV18 with TRBJ2-5; perhaps TRBD2 as D (5 bases). The CDR3 covers 15 residues. Germline CDR1 KGHSH, CDR2 LQKENI. Trimming took off 2 bases at V and 3 bases at J, with 13 bases between the two ends. CDR3 region: CASSPKRANEETQYF. The CDR3 DNA sequence: TGTGCCAGCTCACCAAAGAGGGCAAACGAAGAGACCCAGTACTTC. Full variable domain (remainder filled in from reference TRBV18 and TRBJ2-5): NAGVMQNPRHLVRRRGQEARLRCSPMKGHSHVYWYRQLPEEGLKFMVYLQKENIIDESGMPKERFSAEFPKEGPSILRIQQVVRGDSAAYFCASSPKRANEETQYFGPGTRLLVL.

This clonotype showed up just a few times. The chain has TRBV12-3 or TRBV12-4 and TRBJ1-2; maybe TRBD1 (6 bases). The CDR3 runs to 14 residues. Trimming left V 2 bases short and J 7 bases short, with 14 bases between. CDR3 coding DNA: TGTGCCAGCAGTTTACGCAGGGGTTTGGGTGGCTACACCTTC. Translated: CASSLRRGLGGYTF.

This clonotype was recorded at least ten times. This chain joins TRBV6-5 and TRBJ2-3, with D possibly matching TRBD2 (6 bases). Trimming cost V 5 bases and J 4 bases, with 16 bases left between them. The CDR3 has 15 residues. Germline V gene lookup returns CDR1 MNHEY and CDR2 SVGAGI. The CDR3 bases are TGTGCCAGCAGTCCTAAGGGACTTGGGCCAGATACGCAGTATTTT. Translating gives CASSPKGLGPDTQYF.

This clonotype was observed a few times. The V gene is TRBV19, the J gene TRBJ1-2; D possibly corresponds to TRBD1 (5 bases). Germline CDR1 and CDR2: LNHDA and SQIVND (reference sequence). This CDR3 region has 13 residues. The V end was cut by 7 bases, the J end by 4 bases, with 13 bases between. As DNA, the CDR3 is TGTGCCAGTATTGAGGGGCCGGGCTATGGCTACACCTTC. Translation gives CASIEGPGYGYTF.

This clonotype has only a few counts. The chain uses TRBV4-2 and TRBJ1-2; 9 bases agree with TRBD1. The trim removed 1 base at V and 5 bases at J, leaving 5 bases unmatched. The CDR3 sequence is 15 residues long. Germline CDR1 and CDR2: LGHNA and YNFKEQ. The CDR3 sequence: CASSQGDRDNYGYTF. The CDR3 nucleotides read TGTGCCAGCAGCCAAGGGGACAGGGATAATTATGGCTACACCTTC.

The chain has TRBV6-5 and TRBJ2-7; 10 bases agree with TRBD1. Per germline, CDR1 MNHEY and CDR2 SVGAGI. V lost 4 bases, J lost 5 bases, and 5 bases stayed unmatched. The CDR3 contains 14 residues. CDR3 nucleotides: TGTGCCAGCAGTTCGGGACAGGGGTGGCACGAGCAGTACTTC. This codes for CASSSGQGWHEQYF.

This clonotype was seen many times. This chain uses TRBV20-1 with TRBJ2-1; perhaps TRBD2 as D (6 bases). The CDR3 totals 14 residues. Germline lookup yields CDR1 DFQATT and CDR2 SNEGSKA (reference sequence). The V and J ends lost 5 bases and 5 bases respectively, with 16 bases between them. The CDR3 loop reads CSAWKGGSNNEQFF. The CDR3 coding sequence is TGCAGTGCTTGGAAGGGAGGTAGCAACAATGAGCAGTTCTTC.

This rearrangement joins TRBV27 to TRBJ1-5; D is perhaps TRBD1 (6 bases). The CDR3 extends over 15 amino acids. With 11 bases removed from V and 2 bases from J, the gap between germline ends came to 19 bases. The germline V gene has CDR1 MNHEY and CDR2 SMNVEV (reference sequence). The chain's CDR3 is CAGSYGGQCNQPQHF. The CDR3, as DNA: TGTGCCGGTTCTTACGGTGGACAGTGCAATCAGCCCCAGCATTTT.

This clonotype was recorded a few times. The rearrangement joins TRBV5-1 to TRBJ1-1, with TRBD1 matching over 9 bases. This CDR3 has 15 amino acids. With V trimmed by 1 base and J by 3 bases, 4 bases remained unmatched. CDR1 and CDR2 from the germline V gene are SGHRS and YFSETQ. CDR3 in DNA: TGCGCCAGCAGCTTGTGGGACAGGGCCGACACTGAAGCTTTCTTT. The encoded protein is CASSLWDRADTEAFF.